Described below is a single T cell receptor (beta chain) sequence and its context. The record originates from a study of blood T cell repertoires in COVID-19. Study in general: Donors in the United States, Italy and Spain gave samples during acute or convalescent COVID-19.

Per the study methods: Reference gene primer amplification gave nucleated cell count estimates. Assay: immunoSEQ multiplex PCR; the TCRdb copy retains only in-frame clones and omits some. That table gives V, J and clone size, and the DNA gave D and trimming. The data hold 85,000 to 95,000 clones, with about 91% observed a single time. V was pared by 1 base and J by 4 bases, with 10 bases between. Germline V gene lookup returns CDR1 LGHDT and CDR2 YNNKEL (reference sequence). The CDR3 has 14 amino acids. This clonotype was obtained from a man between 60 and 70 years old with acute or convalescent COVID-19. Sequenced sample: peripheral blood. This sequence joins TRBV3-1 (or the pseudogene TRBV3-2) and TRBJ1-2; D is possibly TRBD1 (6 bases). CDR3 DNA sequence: TGTGCCAGCAGCCAAGGCCGAGGGGGCTATGGCTACACCTTC. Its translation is CASSQGRGGYGYTF.